What follows are 10 T cell receptor beta chains derived from one specimen sequenced in a study of blood T cell repertoires in COVID-19. Clones were sequenced by immunoSEQ multiplex PCR, and TCRdb holds only the in-frame ones, with some missing. The table has about 150,000 clones, approximately 83% seen once; the top ten hold approximately 32%. Sequenced input: peripheral blood. These receptors all stem from a woman aged 60-75 years with acute or convalescent COVID-19.

This clone was seen a single time. The rearrangement joins TRBV3-1 (or the pseudogene TRBV3-2) to TRBJ2-5; 7 bases fit TRBD1. In germline, CDR1 is LGHDT, CDR2 YNNKEL (reference sequence). V shed 4 bases and J 8 bases; nucleotides not matched to a gene: 10. The CDR3 extends over 14 amino acids. CDR3 sequence: CASSPRGQEETQYF. The CDR3, as DNA: TGTGCCAGCAGCCCCCGCGGACAGGAGGAAACCCAGTACTTC.

A single count supports this clone. V is TRBV19 and J is TRBJ1-2; 8 bases line up with TRBD1. V was clipped by 2 bases and J by 8 bases; unmatched bases: 7. The CDR3 has 14 amino acids. Germline V CDR1 and CDR2: LNHDA, SQIVND (reference sequence). The CDR3 nucleotides are TGTGCCAGTAGTATACAGGGGGCGTTTGACGGCTACACCTTC. Amino acids: CASSIQGAFDGYTF.

The chain combines TRBV30 with TRBJ2-1, with TRBD1 matching 8 bases. Germline lookup yields CDR1 GTSNPN and CDR2 SVGIG (reference sequence). This CDR3 spans 15 amino acids. Trimming at V came to 2 bases and at J to 2 bases, leaving 5 bases not matched to a gene. CDR3 in amino acids: CAWSKGQGTYNEQFF. CDR3 sequence (DNA): TGTGCCTGGAGTAAAGGACAGGGTACCTACAATGAGCAGTTCTTC. The whole variable domain, filled in from reference TRBV30 and TRBJ2-1, reads SQTIHQWPATLVQPVGSPLSLECTVEGTSNPNLYWYRQAAGRGLQLLFYSVGIGQISSEVPQNLSASRPQDRQFILSSKKLLLSDSGFYLCAWSKGQGTYNEQFFGPGTRLTVL.

The chain carries TRBV3-1 (or the pseudogene TRBV3-2) and TRBJ1-4; 8 nucleotides agree with TRBD1. Germline CDR1 LGHDT, CDR2 YNNKEL (reference sequence). This CDR3 has 16 amino acids. V was clipped by 3 bases and J by 2 bases; unmatched bases: 5. CDR3 sequence (DNA): TGTGCCAGCAGCCAGAGACACAGGGGGACTAATGAAAAACTGTTTTTT. Amino acid sequence: CASSQRHRGTNEKLFF.

The V and J genes are TRBV7-9 and TRBJ1-1; D possibly corresponds to TRBD1 (5 bases). Germline V gene lookup returns CDR1 SEHNR and CDR2 FQNEAQ (reference sequence). The CDR3 has 16 residues. The V and J ends lost 3 bases and 0 bases respectively, with 14 bases between them. The CDR3 nucleotides are TGTGCCAGCAGCTTCCGGCAAGGGGTGATGAACACTGAAGCTTTCTTT. Its translation is CASSFRQGVMNTEAFF.

This clone appeared a few times. The V call is TRBV2, the J call TRBJ1-6; 7 bases map to TRBD1. CDR1 SNHLY and CDR2 FYNNEI come from the germline V gene. The CDR3 loop spans 12 amino acids. V lost 1 base and J lost 15; bases outside the gene matches: 3. CDR3 protein: CASSEGGQFLHF. The CDR3 DNA sequence: TGTGCCAGCAGTGAAGGGGGACAGTTCCTCCACTTT.

This clone was seen once. The rearrangement links TRBV7-9 to TRBJ2-3; possibly TRBD1 for D (5 bases). This CDR3 contains 14 residues. V was clipped by 5 bases and J by 1 base, with 10 bases between them. Germline assignment: CDR1 SEHNR and CDR2 FQNEAQ (reference sequence). CDR3 loop: CASSPQTGTDTQYF. CDR3 sequence (DNA): TGTGCCAGCAGCCCCCAGACAGGCACAGATACGCAGTATTTT.

The genes are TRBV7-9 and TRBJ1-1, with 8 nucleotides matching TRBD1. CDR1 SEHNR and CDR2 FQNEAQ come from the germline V gene (reference sequence). Trimming cost V 2 bases and J 6 bases; bases outside gene matches: 5. The length of the CDR3 is 14 residues. The CDR3 spells CASSLTGGLAEAFF. CDR3 coding DNA: TGTGCCAGCAGCTTAACAGGGGGTCTGGCTGAAGCTTTCTTT.

V usage is TRBV2 and J usage is TRBJ2-1, with 8 bases fitting TRBD1. V lost 6 bases and J lost 4; bases outside the gene matches: 8. The CDR3 length is 15 residues. The germline CDR1 and CDR2 sequences are SNHLY and FYNNEI. CDR3 residues: CASRIGTGRYNEQFF. The DNA of the CDR3 is TGTGCCAGCAGAATTGGGACAGGAAGATACAATGAGCAGTTCTTC.

The chain joins TRBV7-9 to TRBJ2-7; TRBD1 might be the D (6 bases). V lost 4 bases and J 3 bases, leaving 13 bases between the germline ends. Germline V gene data show CDR1 as SEHNR and CDR2 as FQNEAQ (reference sequence). This CDR3 contains 14 residues. CDR3 in amino acids: CASSSHRAGYEQYF. In DNA, the CDR3 is TGTGCCAGCAGCTCCCACAGGGCTGGCTACGAGCAGTACTTC.